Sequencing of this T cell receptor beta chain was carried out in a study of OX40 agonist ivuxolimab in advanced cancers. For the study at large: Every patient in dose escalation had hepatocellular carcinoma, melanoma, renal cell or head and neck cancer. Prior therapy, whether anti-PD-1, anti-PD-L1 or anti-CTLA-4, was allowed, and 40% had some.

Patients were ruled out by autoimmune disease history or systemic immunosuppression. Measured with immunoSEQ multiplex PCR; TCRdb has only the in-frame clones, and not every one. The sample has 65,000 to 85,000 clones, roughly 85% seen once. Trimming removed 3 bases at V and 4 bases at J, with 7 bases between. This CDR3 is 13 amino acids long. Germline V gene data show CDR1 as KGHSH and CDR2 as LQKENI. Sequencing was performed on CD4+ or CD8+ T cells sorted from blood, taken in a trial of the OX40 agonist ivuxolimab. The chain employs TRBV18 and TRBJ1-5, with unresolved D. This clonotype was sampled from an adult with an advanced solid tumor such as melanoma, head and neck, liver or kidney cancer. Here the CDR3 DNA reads TGTGCCAGCTCACCGGGAGGTAATCAGCCCCAGCATTTT. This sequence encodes CASSPGGNQPQHF. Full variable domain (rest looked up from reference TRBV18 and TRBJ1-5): NAGVMQNPRHLVRRRGQEARLRCSPMKGHSHVYWYRQLPEEGLKFMVYLQKENIIDESGMPKERFSAEFPKEGPSILRIQQVVRGDSAAYFCASSPGGNQPQHFGDGTRLSIL.